Described below is a single T cell receptor beta chain sequence and its context. Its target antigen remains unknown. No base quality values were provided; no much bigger clone lies one nucleotide off. From cysteine to phenylalanine, the CDR3 is 17 amino acids long. Only CDR3 DNA is held: 51 bases, read in frame from base 1. CDR1 SGHTA and CDR2 FQGNSA were looked up in the germline V gene. Cut back by 0 bases and 5 bases, the V and J ends lie 18 bases apart. TCR repertoires of sorted CD4+ and CD8+ blood T cells from severe aplastic anemia patients and healthy subjects were deep-sequenced in the study. Ficoll-Paque density gradient centrifugation was used to isolate peripheral blood mononuclear cells. Before DNA was extracted, CD4+ and CD8+ T cells were sorted using either FACS or magnetic beads. This sample was taken from a study of CD8+CD57+ T cells in acquired aplastic anemia listed by TCRdb under 2018. At the level of the whole study: On average, sorted CD4+ and CD8+ cells yielded around 3.1 ug of extracted DNA, with a range of about 0.17 to 27.4 ug. For healthy donor samples, the average read count was about 9.9 million for CD4+ cells and 11 million to 14 million for CD8+ cells.

TCR beta VDJ combination and CDR3 sequence profiling used genomic DNA as the template. An Illumina HiSeq 2000 was the platform used for TCR repertoire sequencing. As for how the authors treated the data: TRBV/TRBJ rearrangement plots, CDR3 size and DJ length profiles, and Simpson's diversity index were used to evaluate the repertoires. Whichever DNA sequence was most abundant in the deep sequencing data was defined as the immunodominant clone. CDR3 amino acid sequences were checked for sharing between subjects and were compared against published repertoires and the VDJdb database. TCRdb applied fastp at Q25 and MiXCR to the public reads, then kept only in-frame beta chains. Records with the same CDR3 protein are collapsed into one entry carrying the most frequent genes and DNA. The V and J calls here are based on TCRdb, not the publication. For this sample the table gives roughly 130,000 distinct CDR3 sequences, of which 48% were detected only once. The ten largest clones capture 2% to 3% of the sample.

Overall study results and their limits: Patients and healthy controls showed no significant difference in CD8+ Simpson's diversity (P=0.060). Around 27 CD8+ CDR3 sequences were shared between patients and controls but appeared highly expressed in patients and within their immunodominant clones.

This TCR was recovered from a human donor in good health, serving as a control. Sequences were obtained from sorted CD4+, CD8+, or CD8+CD57+ T cells (not recorded which) from PBMCs. The sequence links TRBV7-2 to TRBJ2-3; the D segment might be TRBD1 or TRBD2, since each matches 6 bases. The DNA sequence is as follows: TGTGCCAGCAGCTTAGCAGGGGGGACTGCGCGGGTAGATACGCAGTATTTT. It is translated as CASSLAGGTARVDTQYF.